Shown below are 20 T cell receptor beta chains from a single sample sequenced in a study of memory CD8 T cells in hepatitis C reinfection. Some clones are missing from TCRdb's copy, which holds only in-frame ones; the method was immunoSEQ multiplex PCR. This sample has under 50,000 clones, with around 89% found just once. The sample's time point: peak reinfection, 3 to 8 weeks after reinfection detection. The sorted cells went straight to TCR sequencing with no prior in vitro expansion. The specimen sequenced was naive CD8+ T cells sorted from blood. The receptors originated from a man aged 18-30 years with hepatitis C virus infection.

In its sample, this clone was seen a few times. The genes are TRBV27 and TRBJ2-3, with 11 positions matching TRBD1. The CDR3 is made up of 16 amino acids. With 5 bases clipped from V and 4 bases from J, the junction kept 8 bases outside the gene matches. The V gene's germline CDR1 is MNHEY and CDR2 SMNVEV (reference sequence). The CDR3 region is CASSGAGTGGSDTQYF. CDR3 DNA: TGTGCCAGCAGTGGGGCAGGGACAGGGGGTTCAGATACGCAGTATTTT.

The rearrangement uses TRBV27 and TRBJ2-7, with 8 positions matching TRBD2. CDR1 MNHEY and CDR2 SMNVEV come from the germline V gene (reference sequence). CDR3 size: 17 residues. Losses at the gene ends were 2 bases for V and 2 bases for J; bases not matched to a gene: 11. CDR3 loop: CASSLGGERGSAYEQYV. As DNA, the CDR3 is TGTGCCAGCAGTTTAGGGGGTGAGCGGGGGTCCGCCTACGAGCAGTACGTC.

The chain recombines TRBV5-4 with TRBJ2-3; 7 nucleotides align to TRBD2. The CDR3 length is 15 residues. Germline CDR1 and CDR2: SGHNT and YYREEE (reference sequence). The junction had 10 bases not matched to a gene; V was cut back by 3 bases and J by 6 bases. CDR3 sequence (DNA): TGTGCCAGCAGCTGGGCTAGCGGCCCAGGTGATACGCAGTATTTT. Translation: CASSWASGPGDTQYF. The variable domain in full, with the rest retrieved from reference TRBV5-4 and TRBJ2-3, is ETGVTQSPTHLIKTRGQQVTLRCSSQSGHNTVSWYQQALGQGPQFIFQYYREEENGRGNFPPRFSGLQFPNYSSELNVNALELDDSALYLCASSWASGPGDTQYFGPGTRLTVL.

The chain combines TRBV18 with TRBJ2-7, with 12 bases fitting TRBD2. Germline CDR1 reads KGHSH; CDR2 reads LQKENI. V shed 0 bases, J shed 3 bases, and the junction held 0 bases outside the gene matches. The CDR3 runs to 15 residues. Here the CDR3 reads CASSPPTSGSYEQYF. In DNA, the CDR3 is TGTGCCAGCTCACCACCGACTAGCGGGAGCTACGAGCAGTACTTC.

The J gene is TRBJ2-2, the V gene TRBV13, with 10 bases identical to TRBD1. Germline V gene sequence: CDR1 PRHDT, CDR2 FYEKMQ (reference sequence). The CDR3 is 15 residues long. The V gene end was trimmed by 4 bases and the J gene end by 4 bases; junction bases not matched to a gene: 3. The CDR3 sequence is CASSWGDRGTGELFF. The CDR3 region has the DNA TGTGCCAGCAGCTGGGGGGACAGGGGCACCGGGGAGCTGTTTTTT.

This chain connects TRBV28 to TRBJ2-3, with a possible D match to TRBD2 (6 bases). The V gene lost 3 bases and the J gene lost 2 bases, with 12 bases spanning the gap. Germline CDR1 reads MDHEN; CDR2 reads SYDVKM. This CDR3 spans 15 amino acids. The CDR3 DNA follows: TGTGCCAGCAGTTTTAGGGACTCGAACACAGATACGCAGTATTTT. It specifies CASSFRDSNTDTQYF. Supplemented by reference TRBV28 and TRBJ2-3, the full variable domain reads DVKVTQSSRYLVKRTGEKVFLECVQDMDHENMFWYRQDPGLGLRLIYFSYDVKMKEKGDIPEGYSVSREKKERFSLILESASTNQTSMYLCASSFRDSNTDTQYFGPGTRLTVL.

With respect to this clone: The sample contains more than one DNA sequence encoding this CDR3. The V and J genes are TRBV10-3 and TRBJ2-7; D may be TRBD1 (5 bases). Germline values: CDR1 ENHRY, CDR2 SYGVKD. The CDR3 totals 8 residues. The CDR3 DNA follows: TGCGCCATCATTCCCAGGGATGTC. Translating it yields CAIIPRDV.

The chain is built from TRBV7-9 and TRBJ1-1; 10 bases are shared with TRBD1. Per the germline V gene, CDR1 is SEHNR and CDR2 is FQNEAQ (reference sequence). V shed 8 bases, J shed 0 bases, and the junction held 18 bases outside the gene matches. The CDR3 loop spans 19 amino acids. CDR3 region: CASSFAPGTGVRMNTEAFF. CDR3 sequence (DNA): TGTGCCAGCTCCTTTGCCCCAGGGACAGGGGTGAGGATGAACACTGAAGCTTTCTTT.

The chain joins TRBV5-4 to TRBJ2-1; 14 bases are shared with TRBD2. Germline assignment: CDR1 SGHNT and CDR2 YYREEE (reference sequence). Trimming took 1 base from V and 10 from J; bases not matched to a gene: 16. CDR3 length: 19 amino acids. The DNA of the CDR3 is TGTGCCAGCAGCTTGCACCCCTCAAAGACTAGCGGGGGGGCAGGGGAGCAGTTCTTC. Translating it yields CASSLHPSKTSGGAGEQFF.

This clone was picked up a small number of times. The CDR3 is CASSDRKGQLSYEQYF. The CDR3 DNA follows: TGCGCCAGCAGCGACAGGAAGGGACAGCTCTCCTACGAGCAGTACTTC. The gene calls are TRBV5-1 and TRBJ2-7, with 7 nucleotides matching TRBD1. CDR1 and CDR2 from the germline V gene are SGHRS and YFSETQ. CDR3 length equals 16 residues. J lost 0 bases, V lost 4 bases, and 10 bases had no gene match.

This clone was observed a handful of times. DNA of the CDR3: TGTGCCAGCTCGGGACAGTTTATGGACAATGAGCAGTTCTTC. Protein product: CASSGQFMDNEQFF. The V gene is TRBV2, the J gene TRBJ2-1; 7 bases line up with TRBD1. Germline assignment: CDR1 SNHLY and CDR2 FYNNEI. The CDR3 loop spans 14 amino acids. V was clipped by 8 bases and J by 5 bases; unmatched bases: 9.

The chain joins TRBV4-3 to TRBJ2-1, with D perhaps TRBD1 (7 bases). V shed 0 bases and J shed 6 bases, with 12 bases lying between them. The CDR3 sequence is 15 residues long. Germline V gene lookup returns CDR1 LGHNA and CDR2 YSLEER. CDR3 protein: CASSQDRGRLNEQFF. The CDR3 DNA follows: TGCGCCAGCAGCCAAGACAGGGGGAGGCTCAATGAGCAGTTCTTC.

The chain uses TRBV11-3 and TRBJ2-7; 9 bases are a match to TRBD1. The ends lost 5 bases at V and 5 bases at J; junction bases unmatched: 7. Per germline, CDR1 SGHNT and CDR2 YENEEA. The CDR3 extends over 14 amino acids. DNA for the CDR3: TGTGCCAGCAGCCCACGACAGGGGGTCCACGAGCAGTACTTC. Translation: CASSPRQGVHEQYF.

The J gene is TRBJ2-7, the V gene TRBV2, with 10 bases lining up with TRBD2. V shed 6 bases and J 5 bases; nucleotides not matched to a gene: 7. In germline, CDR1 is SNHLY, CDR2 FYNNEI. This CDR3 has 14 residues. CDR3 sequence reads: CASRSSGGLNEQYV. For the CDR3, the DNA is TGTGCCAGCAGATCTAGCGGGGGTTTGAACGAGCAGTACGTC.

V and J are TRBV5-6 and TRBJ2-5; no clear D gene. Trimming stripped 4 bases from V and 3 bases from J, with 10 bases between. Germline CDR1 and CDR2: SGHDT and YYEEEE. CDR3 size: 13 residues. CDR3 amino acids: CASSLTNKETQYF. CDR3 coding DNA: TGTGCCAGCAGCCTTACTAATAAAGAGACCCAGTACTTC. The full variable domain, rest sourced from reference TRBV5-6 and TRBJ2-5, is DAGVTQSPTHLIKTRGQQVTLRCSPKSGHDTVSWYQQALGQGPQFIFQYYEEEERQRGNFPDRFSGHQFPNYSSELNVNALLLGDSALYLCASSLTNKETQYFGPGTRLLVL.

For the CDR3, the DNA is TGTGCCAGCAGCTACCCGACAGGCCCGAACCAAGAGACCCAGTACTTC. Its protein product is CASSYPTGPNQETQYF. J is TRBJ2-5 and V is TRBV7-9; D possibly corresponds to TRBD1 (6 bases). The CDR3 consists of 16 residues. The germline gives CDR1 SEHNR, CDR2 FQNEAQ (reference sequence). Trimming removed 4 bases at V and 0 bases at J, with 15 bases between.

The rearrangement uses TRBV11-2 and TRBJ1-1; the D is unclear. The length of the CDR3 is 11 residues. Germline V gene sequence: CDR1 SGHAT, CDR2 FQNNGV. Between the trimmed V and J ends, which lost 2 bases and 8 bases, there was a span of 6 bases. The CDR3 DNA follows: TGTGCCAGCAGCTTAATGGCAGAAGCTTTCTTT. This gives the protein CASSLMAEAFF.

This clone was observed a single time. The chain joins TRBV7-9 to TRBJ1-4; D gene uncertain. The V end was cut by 4 bases, the J end by 0 bases, with 12 bases between. The CDR3 totals 16 residues. The germline V gene has CDR1 SEHNR and CDR2 FQNEAQ (reference sequence). The CDR3 coding sequence is TGTGCCAGCAGCTCCTCCGTTTCAGCAACTAATGAAAAACTGTTTTTT. Protein sequence: CASSSSVSATNEKLFF.

The chain is built from TRBV6-5 and TRBJ1-5; TRBD1 might be the D (5 bases). The V gene's germline CDR1 is MNHEY and CDR2 SVGAGI. V was shortened by 6 bases and J by 6 bases, with 15 bases between the two germline ends. This CDR3 region has 14 residues. CDR3 nucleotides: TGTGCCAGCAGCCCGGGGGGGGTAGGTCAGCCCCAGCATTTT. Its protein product is CASSPGGVGQPQHF.

This clone was seen just once. The gene calls are TRBV27 and TRBJ2-1, with D possibly being TRBD1 (5 bases). The CDR3 loop spans 15 amino acids. Germline V gene data show CDR1 as MNHEY and CDR2 as SMNVEV (reference sequence). V gave up 1 base and J gave up 3 bases, with 10 bases separating them. This chain's CDR3 is CASSLFLTDYNEQFF. CDR3 DNA sequence: TGTGCCAGCAGTTTATTTTTGACAGACTACAATGAGCAGTTCTTC.